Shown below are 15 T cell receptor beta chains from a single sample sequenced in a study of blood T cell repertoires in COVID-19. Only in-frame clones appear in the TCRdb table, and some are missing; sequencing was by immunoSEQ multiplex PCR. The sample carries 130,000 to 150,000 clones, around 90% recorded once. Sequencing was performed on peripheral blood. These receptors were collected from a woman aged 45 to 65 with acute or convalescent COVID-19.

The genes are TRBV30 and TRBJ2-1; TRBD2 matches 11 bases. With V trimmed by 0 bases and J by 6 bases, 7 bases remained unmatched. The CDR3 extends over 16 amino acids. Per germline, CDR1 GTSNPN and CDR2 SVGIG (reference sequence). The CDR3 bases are TGTGCCTGGAGTGTACACGCTAGCGGGGGGCCCAATGAGCAGTTCTTC. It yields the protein CAWSVHASGGPNEQFF.

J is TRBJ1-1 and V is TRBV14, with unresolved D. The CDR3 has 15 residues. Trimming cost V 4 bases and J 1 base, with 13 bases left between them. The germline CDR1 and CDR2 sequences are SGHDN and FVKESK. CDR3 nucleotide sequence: TGTGCCAGCAGCCCACTAGGACGGTGGAACACTGAAGCTTTCTTT. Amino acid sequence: CASSPLGRWNTEAFF.

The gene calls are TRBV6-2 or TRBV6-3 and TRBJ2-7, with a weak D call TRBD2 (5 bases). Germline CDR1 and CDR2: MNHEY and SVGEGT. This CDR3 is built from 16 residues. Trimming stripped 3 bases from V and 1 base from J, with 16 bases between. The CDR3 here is CASSYVSSGKSYEQYF. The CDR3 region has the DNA TGTGCCAGCAGTTATGTATCCAGCGGAAAATCCTACGAGCAGTACTTC.

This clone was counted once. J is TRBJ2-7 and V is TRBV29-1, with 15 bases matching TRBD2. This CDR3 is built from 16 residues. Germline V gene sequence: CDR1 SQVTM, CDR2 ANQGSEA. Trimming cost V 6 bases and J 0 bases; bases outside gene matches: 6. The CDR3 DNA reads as TGCAGCGTGAAGGGACTAGCGGGAGGCTACTCCTACGAGCAGTACTTC. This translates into CSVKGLAGGYSYEQYF.

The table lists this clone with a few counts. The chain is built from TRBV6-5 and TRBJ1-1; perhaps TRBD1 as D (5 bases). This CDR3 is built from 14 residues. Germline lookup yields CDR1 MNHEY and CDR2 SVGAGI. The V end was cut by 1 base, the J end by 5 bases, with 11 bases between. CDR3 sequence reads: CASSYFAGETEAFF. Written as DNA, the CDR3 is TGTGCCAGCAGTTACTTTGCGGGGGAGACTGAAGCTTTCTTT.

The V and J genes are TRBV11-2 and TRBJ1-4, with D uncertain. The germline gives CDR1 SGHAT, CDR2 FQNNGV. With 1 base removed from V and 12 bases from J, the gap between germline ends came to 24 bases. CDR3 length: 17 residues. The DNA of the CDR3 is TGTGCCAGCAGCTTAGCCCGCCCCGACGATGCAATAGAGGAACTGTTTTTT. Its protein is CASSLARPDDAIEELFF.

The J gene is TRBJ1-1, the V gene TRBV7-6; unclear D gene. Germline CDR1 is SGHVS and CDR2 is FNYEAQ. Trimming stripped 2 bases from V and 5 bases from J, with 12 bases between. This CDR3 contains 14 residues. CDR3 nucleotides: TGTGCCAGCAGCTTATTTGAGGGAGAGACTGAAGCTTTCTTT. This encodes CASSLFEGETEAFF.

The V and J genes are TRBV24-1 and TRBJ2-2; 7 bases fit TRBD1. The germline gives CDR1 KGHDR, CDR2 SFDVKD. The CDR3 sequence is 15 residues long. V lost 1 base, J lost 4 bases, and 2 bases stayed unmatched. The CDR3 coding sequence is TGTGCCACCAGTGATTTACAGGGGCGCACCGGGGAGCTGTTTTTT. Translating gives CATSDLQGRTGELFF.

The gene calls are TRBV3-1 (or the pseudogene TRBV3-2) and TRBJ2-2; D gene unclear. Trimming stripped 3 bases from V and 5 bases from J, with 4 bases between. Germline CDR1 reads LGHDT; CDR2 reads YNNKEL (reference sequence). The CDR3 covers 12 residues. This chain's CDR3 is CASSHQTGELFF. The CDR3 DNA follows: TGTGCCAGCAGCCATCAGACCGGGGAGCTGTTTTTT.

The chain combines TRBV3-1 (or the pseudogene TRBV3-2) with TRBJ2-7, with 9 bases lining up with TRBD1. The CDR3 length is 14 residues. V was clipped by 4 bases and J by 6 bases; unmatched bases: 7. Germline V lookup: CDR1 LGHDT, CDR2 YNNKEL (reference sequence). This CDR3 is CASSPWTGEGEQYF. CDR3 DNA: TGTGCCAGCAGCCCTTGGACAGGGGAGGGCGAGCAGTACTTC.

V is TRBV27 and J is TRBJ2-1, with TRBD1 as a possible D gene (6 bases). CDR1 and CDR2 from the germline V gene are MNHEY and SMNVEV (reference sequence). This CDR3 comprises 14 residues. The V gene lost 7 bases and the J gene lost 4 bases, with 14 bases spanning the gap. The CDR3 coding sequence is TGTGCCAGCACTACGTACAGGGAATACAATGAGCAGTTCTTC. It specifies CASTTYREYNEQFF.

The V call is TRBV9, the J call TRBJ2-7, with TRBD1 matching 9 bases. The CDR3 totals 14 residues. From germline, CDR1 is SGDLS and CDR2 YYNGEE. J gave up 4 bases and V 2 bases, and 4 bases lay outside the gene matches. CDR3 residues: CASSVTGGGYEQYF. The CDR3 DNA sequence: TGTGCCAGCAGCGTTACAGGGGGCGGTTACGAGCAGTACTTC.

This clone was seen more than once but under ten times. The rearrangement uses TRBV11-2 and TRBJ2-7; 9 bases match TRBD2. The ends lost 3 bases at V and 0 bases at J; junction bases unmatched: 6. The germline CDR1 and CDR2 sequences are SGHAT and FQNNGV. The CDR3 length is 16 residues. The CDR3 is CASSFLFSGSSYEQYF. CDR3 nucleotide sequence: TGTGCCAGCAGCTTCTTGTTTAGCGGGAGCTCCTACGAGCAGTACTTC.

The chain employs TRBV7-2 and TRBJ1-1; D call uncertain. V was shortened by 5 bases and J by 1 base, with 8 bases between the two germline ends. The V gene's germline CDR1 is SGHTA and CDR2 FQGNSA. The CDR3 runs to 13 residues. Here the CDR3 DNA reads TGTGCCAGCAGCGCGGGTCGGAACACTGAAGCTTTCTTT. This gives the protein CASSAGRNTEAFF.

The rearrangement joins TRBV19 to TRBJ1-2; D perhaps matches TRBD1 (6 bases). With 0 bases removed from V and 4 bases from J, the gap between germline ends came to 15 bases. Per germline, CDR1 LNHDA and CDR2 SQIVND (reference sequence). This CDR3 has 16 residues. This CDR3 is CASSIEGQGLGYGYTF. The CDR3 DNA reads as TGTGCCAGTAGTATAGAAGGGCAGGGGCTCGGCTATGGCTACACCTTC.